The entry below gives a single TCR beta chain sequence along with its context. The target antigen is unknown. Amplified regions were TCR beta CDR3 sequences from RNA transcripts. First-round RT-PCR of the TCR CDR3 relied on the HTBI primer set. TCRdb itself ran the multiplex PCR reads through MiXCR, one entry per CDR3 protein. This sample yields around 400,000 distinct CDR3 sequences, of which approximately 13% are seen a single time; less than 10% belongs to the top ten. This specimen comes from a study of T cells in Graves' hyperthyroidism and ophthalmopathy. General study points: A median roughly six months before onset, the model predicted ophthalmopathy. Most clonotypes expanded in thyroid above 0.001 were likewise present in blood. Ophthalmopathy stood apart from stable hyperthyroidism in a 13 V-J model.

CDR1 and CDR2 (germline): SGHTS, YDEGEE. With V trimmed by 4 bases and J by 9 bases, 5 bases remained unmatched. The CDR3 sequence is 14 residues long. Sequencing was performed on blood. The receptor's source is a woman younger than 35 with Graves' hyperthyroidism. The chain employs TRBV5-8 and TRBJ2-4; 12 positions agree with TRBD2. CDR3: CASSRLAGDGIQYF. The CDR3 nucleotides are TGTGCCAGCAGCAGACTAGCGGGAGATGGCATTCAGTACTTC.